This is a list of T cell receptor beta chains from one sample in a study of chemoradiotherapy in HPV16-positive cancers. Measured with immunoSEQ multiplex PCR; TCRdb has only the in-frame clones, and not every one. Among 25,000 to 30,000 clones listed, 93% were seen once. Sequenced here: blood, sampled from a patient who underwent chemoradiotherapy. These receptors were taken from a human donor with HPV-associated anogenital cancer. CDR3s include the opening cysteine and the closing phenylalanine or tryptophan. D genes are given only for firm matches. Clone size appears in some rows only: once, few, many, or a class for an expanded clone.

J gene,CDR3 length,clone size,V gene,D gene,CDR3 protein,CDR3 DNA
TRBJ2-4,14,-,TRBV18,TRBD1,CASSPGTGKNIQYF,TGTGCCAGCTCCCCCGGGACAGGGAAAAACATTCAGTACTTC
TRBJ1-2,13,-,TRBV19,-,CASSLQGRGGYTF,TGTGCCAGTAGTCTCCAGGGCCGGGGTGGCTACACCTTC
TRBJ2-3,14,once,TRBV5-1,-,CASSRGSSTDTQYF,TGCGCCAGCAGCCGCGGCAGCAGCACAGATACGCAGTATTTT
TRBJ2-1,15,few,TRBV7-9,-,CASSMTEGYYNEQFF,TGTGCCAGCAGCATGACGGAGGGTTACTACAATGAGCAGTTCTTC
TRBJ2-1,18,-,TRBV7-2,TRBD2,CASSSLLRGRASHNEQFF,TGTGCCAGCAGCTCCCTCCTACGCGGGAGGGCTAGCCACAATGAGCAGTTCTTC
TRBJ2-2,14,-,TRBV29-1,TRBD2,CSVRTSGNTGELFF,TGCAGCGTCCGGACTAGCGGGAACACCGGGGAGCTGTTTTTT
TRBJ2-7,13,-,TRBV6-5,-,CASSYSMTYEQYF,TGTGCCAGCAGTTACTCGATGACCTACGAGCAGTACTTC
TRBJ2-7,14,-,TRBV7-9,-,CASSLTGETYEQYF,TGTGCCAGCAGCTTAACCGGGGAAACCTACGAGCAGTACTTC
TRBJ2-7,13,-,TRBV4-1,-,CASSQTSGYEQYF,TGCGCCAGCAGCCAAACATCCGGCTACGAGCAGTACTTC
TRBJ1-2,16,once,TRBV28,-,CASSLGDFSSNYGYTF,TGTGCCAGCAGTTTGGGGGACTTCTCCTCTAACTATGGCTACACCTTC
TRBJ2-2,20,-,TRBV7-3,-,CASSFNSRVSGRIGTGELFF,TGTGCCAGCAGCTTCAATAGTCGAGTTTCTGGCAGGATCGGCACCGGGGAGCTGTTTTTT
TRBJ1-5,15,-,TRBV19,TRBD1,CASSTQETGSEPQHF,TGTGCCAGTAGTACACAAGAGACAGGGAGCGAGCCCCAGCATTTT
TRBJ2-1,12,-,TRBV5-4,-,CASSLWRNEQFF,TGTGCCAGCAGCTTGTGGCGCAATGAGCAGTTCTTC
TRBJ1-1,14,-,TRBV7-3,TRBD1,CASSRDRGVTEAFF,TGTGCCAGCAGCAGGGACAGGGGGGTCACTGAAGCTTTCTTT
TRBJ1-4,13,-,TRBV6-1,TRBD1,CASSHGRGEKLFF,TGTGCCAGCAGTCATGGCAGGGGGGAAAAACTGTTTTTT
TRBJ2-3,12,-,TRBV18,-,CASSSYTDTQYF,TGTGCCAGCTCTTCCTACACAGATACGCAGTATTTT
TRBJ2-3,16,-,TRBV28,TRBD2,CASSLLGTRSTDTQYF,TGTGCCAGCAGTTTATTGGGGACTAGATCCACAGATACGCAGTATTTT
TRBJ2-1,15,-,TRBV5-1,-,CASSLGTTIYNEQFF,TGCGCCAGCAGCTTGGGGACTACCATCTACAATGAGCAGTTCTTC
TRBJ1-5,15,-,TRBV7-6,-,CASSLVGGLGQPQHF,TGTGCCAGCAGCTTAGTAGGCGGGCTTGGTCAGCCCCAGCATTTT
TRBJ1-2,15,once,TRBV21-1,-,CASSLRGRRDYGYTF,TGTGCCAGCAGTTTACGGGGGCGGCGGGACTATGGCTACACCTTC
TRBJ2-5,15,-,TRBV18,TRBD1,CASSPLRDSQETQYF,TGTGCCAGCTCACCCCTTAGGGACAGCCAAGAGACCCAGTACTTC
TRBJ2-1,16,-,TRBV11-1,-,CASSWTVKSSYNEQFF,TGTGCCAGCAGCTGGACAGTTAAGAGCTCCTACAATGAGCAGTTCTTC
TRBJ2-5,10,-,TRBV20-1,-,CSARVGAQYF,TGCAGTGCTAGAGTGGGTGCCCAGTACTTC
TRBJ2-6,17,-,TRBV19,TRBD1,CASSTGTGFSGANVLTF,TGTGCCAGTAGTACCGGGACAGGGTTCTCTGGGGCCAACGTCCTGACTTTC
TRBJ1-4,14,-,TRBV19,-,CASSIVESNEKLFF,TGTGCCAGTAGTATCGTAGAGAGTAATGAAAAACTGTTTTTT
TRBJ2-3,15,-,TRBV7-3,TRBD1,CASGWGQGSSDTQYF,TGTGCCAGCGGGTGGGGACAGGGAAGTTCTGATACGCAGTATTTT
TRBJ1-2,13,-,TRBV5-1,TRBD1,CASSSTGEGGYTF,TGCGCCAGCAGTTCGACAGGGGAGGGTGGCTACACCTTC
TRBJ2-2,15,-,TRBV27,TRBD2,CASSRTSGSSGELFF,TGTGCCAGCAGCCGGACTAGCGGGAGTTCTGGGGAGCTGTTTTTT
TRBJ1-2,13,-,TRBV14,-,CATRRSGGYGYTF,TGTGCCACCCGACGTTCGGGGGGCTATGGCTACACCTTC
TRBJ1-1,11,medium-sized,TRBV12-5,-,CASGWGDSAFF,TGTGCTAGTGGTTGGGGGGATTCAGCTTTCTTT
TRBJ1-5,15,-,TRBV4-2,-,CASSPETQRSQPQHF,TGTGCCAGCAGCCCGGAAACCCAGAGGTCTCAGCCCCAGCATTTT
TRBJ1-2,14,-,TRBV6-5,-,CASSYGKSVSGYTF,TGTGCCAGCAGTTACGGCAAATCCGTATCAGGCTACACCTTC
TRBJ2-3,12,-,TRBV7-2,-,CASSLALDTQYF,TGTGCCAGCAGCTTAGCGTTGGATACGCAGTATTTT
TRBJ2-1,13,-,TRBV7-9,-,CASTEPLQDEQFF,TGTGCCAGCACGGAACCTCTGCAGGATGAGCAGTTCTTC
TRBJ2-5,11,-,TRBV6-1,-,CASTQVETQYF,TGTGCCAGCACCCAGGTGGAGACCCAGTACTTC
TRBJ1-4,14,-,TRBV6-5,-,CASKTGWVGEKLFF,TGTGCCAGCAAAACTGGTTGGGTTGGAGAAAAACTGTTTTTT
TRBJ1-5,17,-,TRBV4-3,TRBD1,CASSQDRGQGFVGPQHF,TGCGCCAGCAGCCAAGATCGGGGACAGGGGTTCGTGGGGCCCCAGCATTTT